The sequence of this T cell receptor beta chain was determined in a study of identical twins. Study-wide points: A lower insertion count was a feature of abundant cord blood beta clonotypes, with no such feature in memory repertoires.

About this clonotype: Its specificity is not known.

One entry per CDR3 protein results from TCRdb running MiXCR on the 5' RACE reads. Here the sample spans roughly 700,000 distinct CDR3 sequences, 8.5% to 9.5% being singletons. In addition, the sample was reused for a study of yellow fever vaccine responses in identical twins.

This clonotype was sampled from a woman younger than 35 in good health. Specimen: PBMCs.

The CDR3 is CSARARGPFNEQFF. The DNA for the CDR3 is TGCAGTGCTAGAGCACGGGGACCATTCAATGAGCAGTTCTTC. V is TRBV20-1 and J is TRBJ2-1; D assignment may be TRBD1 or TRBD2 (5 bases each). Germline values: CDR1 DFQATT, CDR2 SNEGSKA (reference sequence). The CDR3 has 14 residues. V was shortened by 1 base and J by 6 bases, with 13 bases between the two germline ends.